This T cell receptor beta chain was recorded in a study of T cell responses to AZD1222 COVID-19 vaccine. The method was immunoSEQ multiplex PCR; TCRdb's version includes in-frame clones alone and lacks a portion of them. The sample consists of tens of thousands of clones, roughly 88% of them appearing once. The source material was peripheral blood, sampled on day 0 of AZD1222 vaccination. This TCR came from an adult in good health.

This CDR3 is CASSLDPGSQETQYF. In DNA form, the CDR3 reads TGTGCCAGCAGCTTAGATCCCGGCAGCCAAGAGACCCAGTACTTC. The chain links TRBV11-2 to TRBJ2-5; D is unresolved. This CDR3 contains 15 residues. Trimming removed 0 bases from V and 1 base from J, with 9 bases in between. CDR1 and CDR2 from the germline V gene are SGHAT and FQNNGV.